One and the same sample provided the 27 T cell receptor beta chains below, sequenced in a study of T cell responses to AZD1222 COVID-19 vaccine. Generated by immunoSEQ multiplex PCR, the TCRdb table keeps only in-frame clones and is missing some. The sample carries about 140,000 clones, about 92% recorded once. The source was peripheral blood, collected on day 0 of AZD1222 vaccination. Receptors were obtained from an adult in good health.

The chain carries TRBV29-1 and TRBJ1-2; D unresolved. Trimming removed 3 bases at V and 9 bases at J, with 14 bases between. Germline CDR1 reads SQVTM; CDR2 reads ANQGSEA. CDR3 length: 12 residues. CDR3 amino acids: CSVDGGGRSYTF. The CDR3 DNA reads TGCAGCGTTGATGGTGGCGGGCGTAGCTACACCTTC.

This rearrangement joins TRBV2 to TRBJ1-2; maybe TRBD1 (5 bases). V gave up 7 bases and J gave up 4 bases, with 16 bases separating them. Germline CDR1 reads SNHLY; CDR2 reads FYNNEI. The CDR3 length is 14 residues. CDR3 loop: CASMGLAQIYGYTF. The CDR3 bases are TGTGCCAGCATGGGGCTGGCGCAAATCTATGGCTACACCTTC. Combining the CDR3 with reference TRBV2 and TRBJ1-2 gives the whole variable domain EPEVTQTPSHQVTQMGQEVILRCVPISNHLYFYWYRQILGQKVEFLVSFYNNEISEKSEIFDDQFSVERPDGSNFTLKIRSTKLEDSAMYFCASMGLAQIYGYTFGSGTRLTVV.

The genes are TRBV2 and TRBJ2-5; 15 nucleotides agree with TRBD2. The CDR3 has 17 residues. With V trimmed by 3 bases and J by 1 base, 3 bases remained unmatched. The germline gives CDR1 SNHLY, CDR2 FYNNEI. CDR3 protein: CASSEGLAGGRQETQYF. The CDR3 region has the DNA TGTGCCAGCAGTGAGGGACTAGCGGGGGGCCGCCAAGAGACCCAGTACTTC.

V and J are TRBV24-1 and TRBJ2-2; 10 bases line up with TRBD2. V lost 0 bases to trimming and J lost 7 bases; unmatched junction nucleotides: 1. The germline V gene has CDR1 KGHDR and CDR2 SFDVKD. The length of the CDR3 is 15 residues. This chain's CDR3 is CATSDLGLADGELFF. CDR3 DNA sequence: TGTGCCACCAGTGATTTGGGACTAGCGGACGGGGAGCTGTTTTTT.

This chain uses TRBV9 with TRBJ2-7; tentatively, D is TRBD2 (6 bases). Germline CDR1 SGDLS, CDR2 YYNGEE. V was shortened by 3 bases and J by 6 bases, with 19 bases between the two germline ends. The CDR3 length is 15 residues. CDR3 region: CASSAPGSPAGEQYF. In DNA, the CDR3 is TGTGCCAGCAGCGCACCGGGATCCCCAGCGGGCGAGCAGTACTTC.

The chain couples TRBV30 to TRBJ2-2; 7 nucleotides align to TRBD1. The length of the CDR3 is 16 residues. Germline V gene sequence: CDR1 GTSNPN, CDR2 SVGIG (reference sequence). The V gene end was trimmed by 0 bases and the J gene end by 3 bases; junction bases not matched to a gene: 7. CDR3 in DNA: TGTGCCTGGAGTGTTCCCGGGACAGTGCACACCGGGGAGCTGTTTTTT. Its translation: CAWSVPGTVHTGELFF.

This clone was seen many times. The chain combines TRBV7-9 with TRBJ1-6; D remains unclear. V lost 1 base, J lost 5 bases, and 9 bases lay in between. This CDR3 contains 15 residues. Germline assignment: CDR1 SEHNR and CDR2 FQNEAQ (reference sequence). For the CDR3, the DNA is TGTGCCAGCAGCTTAGTGGAAGGGCATAATTCACCCCTCCACTTT. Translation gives CASSLVEGHNSPLHF.

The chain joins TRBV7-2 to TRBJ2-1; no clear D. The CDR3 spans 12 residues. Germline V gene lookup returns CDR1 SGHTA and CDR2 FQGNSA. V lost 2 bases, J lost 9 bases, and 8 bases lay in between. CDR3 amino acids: CASSLLVREQFF. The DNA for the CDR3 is TGTGCCAGCAGCTTATTAGTTCGTGAGCAGTTCTTC.

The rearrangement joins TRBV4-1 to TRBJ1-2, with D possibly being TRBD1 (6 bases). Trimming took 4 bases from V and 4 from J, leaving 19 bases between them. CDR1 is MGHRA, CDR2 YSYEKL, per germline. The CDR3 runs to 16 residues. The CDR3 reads CASSPPGLGQFYGYTF. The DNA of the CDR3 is TGCGCCAGCAGCCCGCCCGGACTGGGACAATTCTATGGCTACACCTTC.

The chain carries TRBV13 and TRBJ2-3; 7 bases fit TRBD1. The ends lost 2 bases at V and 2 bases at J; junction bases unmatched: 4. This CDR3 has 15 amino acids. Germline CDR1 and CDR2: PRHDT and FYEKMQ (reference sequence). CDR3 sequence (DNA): TGTGCCAGCAGCTTAAGGGACAGTTACACAGATACGCAGTATTTT. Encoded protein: CASSLRDSYTDTQYF.

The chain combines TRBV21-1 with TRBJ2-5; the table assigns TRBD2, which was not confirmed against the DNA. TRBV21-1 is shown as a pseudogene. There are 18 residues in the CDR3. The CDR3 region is CASSKGLAGGNYQETQYF. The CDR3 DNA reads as TGTGCCAGCAGCAAGGGACTAGCGGGGGGGAATTACCAAGAGACCCAGTACTTC.

The DNA of the CDR3 is TGTGCCAGCAGCCATGATACTAGCGGGGCTCCATATGAGCAGTTCTTC. Its protein product is CASSHDTSGAPYEQFF. V gene TRBV3-1 (or the pseudogene TRBV3-2) combines with J gene TRBJ2-1; 10 bases are shared with TRBD2. The CDR3 is made up of 16 amino acids. The V gene end was trimmed by 3 bases and the J gene end by 8 bases; junction bases not matched to a gene: 10. CDR1 is LGHDT, CDR2 YNNKEL, per germline (reference sequence).

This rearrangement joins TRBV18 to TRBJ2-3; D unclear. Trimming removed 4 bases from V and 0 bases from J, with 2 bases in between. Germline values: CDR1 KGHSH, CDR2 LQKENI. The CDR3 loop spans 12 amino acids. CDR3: CASSRSTDTQYF. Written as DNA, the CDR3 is TGTGCCAGCTCACGTAGCACAGATACGCAGTATTTT.

In DNA form, the CDR3 reads TGTGCCAGCAGCGCCGGGGTCTTCTCTGGAAACACCATATATTTT. This gives the protein CASSAGVFSGNTIYF. V gene TRBV9 combines with J gene TRBJ1-3; D remains ambiguous. Germline assignment: CDR1 SGDLS and CDR2 YYNGEE. This CDR3 comprises 15 residues. Trimming took 3 bases from V and 0 from J, leaving 10 bases between them.

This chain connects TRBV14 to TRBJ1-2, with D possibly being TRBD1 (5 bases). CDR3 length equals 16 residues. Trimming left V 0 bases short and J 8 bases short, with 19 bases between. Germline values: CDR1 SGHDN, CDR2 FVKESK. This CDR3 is CASSQDLLGGFDGYTF. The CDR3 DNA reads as TGTGCCAGCAGCCAAGATCTTTTGGGGGGATTTGACGGCTACACCTTC. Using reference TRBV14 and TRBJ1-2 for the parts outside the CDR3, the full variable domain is EAGVTQFPSHSVIEKGQTVTLRCDPISGHDNLYWYRRVMGKEIKFLLHFVKESKQDESGMPNNRFLAERTGGTYSTLKVQPAELEDSGVYFCASSQDLLGGFDGYTFGSGTRLTVV.

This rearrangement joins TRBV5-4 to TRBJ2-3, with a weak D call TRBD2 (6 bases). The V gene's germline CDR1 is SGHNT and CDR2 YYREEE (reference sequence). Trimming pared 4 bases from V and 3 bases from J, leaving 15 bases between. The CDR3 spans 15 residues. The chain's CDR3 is CASSDPGDYTDTQYF. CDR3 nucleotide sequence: TGTGCCAGCAGCGACCCGGGAGATTATACAGATACGCAGTATTTT.

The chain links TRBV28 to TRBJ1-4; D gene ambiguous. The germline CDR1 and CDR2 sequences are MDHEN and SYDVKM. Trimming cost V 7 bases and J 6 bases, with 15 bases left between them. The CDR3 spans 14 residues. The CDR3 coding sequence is TGTGCCAGCACCTCACCCGGGCTGGATGAAAAACTGTTTTTT. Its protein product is CASTSPGLDEKLFF.

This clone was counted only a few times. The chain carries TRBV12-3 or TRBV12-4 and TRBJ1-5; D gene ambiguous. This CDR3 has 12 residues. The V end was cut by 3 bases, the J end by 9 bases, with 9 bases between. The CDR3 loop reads CASSFSVGPQHF. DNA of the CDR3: TGTGCCAGCAGTTTTTCGGTTGGGCCCCAGCATTTT.

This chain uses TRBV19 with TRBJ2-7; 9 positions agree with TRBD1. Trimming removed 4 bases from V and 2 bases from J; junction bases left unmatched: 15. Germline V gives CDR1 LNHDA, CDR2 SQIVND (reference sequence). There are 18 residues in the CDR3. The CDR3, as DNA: TGTGCCAGTAGTAACCGATACTCCGGGACAGGGTTCCCCTACGAGCAGTACTTC. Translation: CASSNRYSGTGFPYEQYF.

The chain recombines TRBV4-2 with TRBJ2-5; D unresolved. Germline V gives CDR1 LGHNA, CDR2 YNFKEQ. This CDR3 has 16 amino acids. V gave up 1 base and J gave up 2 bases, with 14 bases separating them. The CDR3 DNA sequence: TGTGCCAGCAGCCAAGCGCCGGCCGCCGCGCAAGAGACCCAGTACTTC. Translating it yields CASSQAPAAAQETQYF.

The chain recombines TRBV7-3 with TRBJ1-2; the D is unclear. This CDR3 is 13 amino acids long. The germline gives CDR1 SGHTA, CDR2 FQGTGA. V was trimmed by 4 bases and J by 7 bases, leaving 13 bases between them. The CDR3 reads CASSSDGVRGYTF. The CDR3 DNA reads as TGTGCCAGCAGCTCAGACGGGGTGCGTGGCTACACCTTC. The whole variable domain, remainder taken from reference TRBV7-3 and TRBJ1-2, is GAGVSQTPSNKVTEKGKYVELRCDPISGHTALYWYRQSLGQGPEFLIYFQGTGAADDSGLPNDRFFAVRPEGSVSTLKIQRTERGDSAVYLCASSSDGVRGYTFGSGTRLTVV.

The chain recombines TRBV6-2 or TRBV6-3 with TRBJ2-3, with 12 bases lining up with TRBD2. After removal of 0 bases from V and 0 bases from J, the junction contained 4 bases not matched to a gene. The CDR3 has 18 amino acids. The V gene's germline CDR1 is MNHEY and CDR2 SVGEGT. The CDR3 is CASSYSWTSGASTDTQYF. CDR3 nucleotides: TGTGCCAGCAGTTACTCCTGGACTAGCGGGGCTAGCACAGATACGCAGTATTTT.

The CDR3 sequence: CASSQGIGRYEQYF. The CDR3 DNA reads as TGCGCCAGCAGCCAAGGCATAGGCAGGTACGAGCAGTACTTC. This chain connects TRBV4-3 to TRBJ2-7; D gene uncertain. The CDR3 sequence is 14 residues long. V shed 1 base and J shed 4 bases, with 11 bases lying between them. Germline CDR1 is LGHNA and CDR2 is YSLEER.

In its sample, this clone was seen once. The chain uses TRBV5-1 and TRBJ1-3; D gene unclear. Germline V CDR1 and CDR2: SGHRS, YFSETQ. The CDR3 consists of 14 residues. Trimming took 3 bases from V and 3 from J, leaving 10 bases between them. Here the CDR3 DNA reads TGCGCCAGCAGCTCCCAAGGCCTTGGAAACACCATATATTTT. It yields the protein CASSSQGLGNTIYF. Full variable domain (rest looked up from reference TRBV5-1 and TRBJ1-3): KAGVTQTPRYLIKTRGQQVTLSCSPISGHRSVSWYQQTPGQGLQFLFEYFSETQRNKGNFPGRFSGRQFSNSRSEMNVSTLELGDSALYLCASSSQGLGNTIYFGEGSWLTVV.

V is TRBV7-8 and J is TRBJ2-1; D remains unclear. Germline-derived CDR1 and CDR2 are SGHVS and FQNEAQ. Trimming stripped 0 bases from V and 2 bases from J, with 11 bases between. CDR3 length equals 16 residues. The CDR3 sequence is CASSLAYHQAYNEQFF. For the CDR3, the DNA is TGTGCCAGCAGCTTAGCGTACCACCAAGCCTACAATGAGCAGTTCTTC. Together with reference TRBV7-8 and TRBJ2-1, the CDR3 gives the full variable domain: GAGVSQSPRYKVAKRGQDVALRCDPISGHVSLFWYQQALGQGPEFLTYFQNEAQLDKSGLPSDRFFAERPEGSVSTLKIQRTQQEDSAVYLCASSLAYHQAYNEQFFGPGTRLTVL.

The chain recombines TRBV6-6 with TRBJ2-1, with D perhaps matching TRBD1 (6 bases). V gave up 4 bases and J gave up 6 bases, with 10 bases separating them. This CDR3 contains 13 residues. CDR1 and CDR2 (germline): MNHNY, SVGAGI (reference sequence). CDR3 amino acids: CASSLLQGNEQFF. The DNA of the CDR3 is TGTGCCAGCAGTTTGCTACAGGGCAATGAGCAGTTCTTC.

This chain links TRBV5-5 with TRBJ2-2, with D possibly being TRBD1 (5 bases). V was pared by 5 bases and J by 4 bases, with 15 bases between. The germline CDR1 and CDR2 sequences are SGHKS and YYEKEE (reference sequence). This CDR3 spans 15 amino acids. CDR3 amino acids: CASSVQGSTTGELFF. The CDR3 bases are TGTGCCAGCAGTGTGCAGGGTTCGACCACCGGGGAGCTGTTTTTT.